This TCR beta chain was sequenced for a study of T cells in Graves' hyperthyroidism and ophthalmopathy. Unmatched junction bases numbered 6, after V lost 3 bases and J lost 6 bases. Germline lookup yields CDR1 MNHEY and CDR2 SMNVEV (reference sequence). The CDR3 is made up of 15 amino acids. Study outcomes and limitations: The majority of expanded thyroid clonotypes above 0.001 also appeared in blood.

This clonotype was seen just once. The target antigen is unknown. TCR beta CDR3 regions were amplified from RNA transcripts. HTBI primers were the set used in a first-round RT-PCR of the TCR CDR3. One entry per CDR3 protein results from TCRdb running MiXCR on the multiplex PCR reads. The sample has 550,000 to 800,000 distinct CDR3 sequences; over 15% are singletons. Uncontrolled infection, other autoimmune disease, pregnancy or lactation led to exclusion. Around 10 ml fresh peripheral blood yielded the PBMCs. This receptor was taken from a man between 18 and 29 years old with Graves' hyperthyroidism. The rearrangement joins TRBV27 to TRBJ2-1; 9 nucleotides match TRBD2. The sequenced sample was blood. The CDR3 reads CASSFLSGSSNEQFF. CDR3 DNA sequence: TGTGCCAGCAGTTTCCTTAGCGGGAGTAGCAATGAGCAGTTCTTC.